Following are 18 T cell receptor beta chains from one sample sequenced in a study of T cells in Graves' hyperthyroidism and ophthalmopathy. Amplified TCR beta CDR3 regions came from RNA transcripts. RT-PCR in the first round (using the HTBI primer set) targeted the TCR CDR3. TCRdb ran MiXCR on the multiplex PCR reads and lists one entry per CDR3 protein. The sample carries 500,000 or so distinct CDR3 sequences, under 20% recorded once. The sequencing input was blood. The origin of the receptors is a woman aged 18-29 years with Graves' ophthalmopathy.

This rearrangement joins TRBV27 to TRBJ1-6; D remains ambiguous. The CDR3 runs 12 residues. Germline V gene lookup returns CDR1 MNHEY and CDR2 SMNVEV (reference sequence). Trimming stripped 3 bases from V and 10 bases from J, with 7 bases between. The CDR3 here is CASSFPGSPLHF. The CDR3 region has the DNA TGTGCCAGCAGTTTTCCGGGGTCACCCCTCCACTTT.

The V gene is TRBV10-3, the J gene TRBJ1-2; D is uncertain. CDR1 and CDR2 (germline): ENHRY, SYGVKD. Trimming took 2 bases from V and 7 from J, leaving 11 bases between them. This CDR3 spans 13 amino acids. The CDR3 spells CAISEPQEGGYTF. Here the CDR3 DNA reads TGTGCCATCAGTGAGCCCCAGGAGGGTGGCTACACCTTC.

This clonotype was observed at least ten times. CDR3 nucleotides: TGTGCCAGCAGCTTAGTTGGGAGTAGCTCAGATACGCAGTATTTT. Encoded protein: CASSLVGSSSDTQYF. The chain employs TRBV7-2 and TRBJ2-3; possible D gene TRBD2, 5 bases. This CDR3 has 15 residues. CDR1 is SGHTA, CDR2 FQGNSA, per germline. V gave up 1 base and J gave up 4 bases, with 12 bases separating them. Using reference TRBV7-2 and TRBJ2-3 for the parts outside the CDR3, the full variable domain is GAGVSQSPSNKVTEKGKDVELRCDPISGHTALYWYRQSLGQGLEFLIYFQGNSAPDKSGLPSDRFSAERTGGSVSTLTIQRTQQEDSAVYLCASSLVGSSSDTQYFGPGTRLTVL.

A few counts support this clonotype. V is TRBV27 and J is TRBJ1-5; D is ambiguous. Germline assignment: CDR1 MNHEY and CDR2 SMNVEV (reference sequence). The CDR3 length is 13 residues. The V and J ends lost 0 bases and 6 bases respectively, with 6 bases between them. The CDR3 sequence is CASSLSLGQPQHF. CDR3 nucleotides: TGTGCCAGCAGTTTATCGCTTGGTCAGCCCCAGCATTTT.

The chain joins TRBV30 to TRBJ2-7, with 11 bases fitting TRBD1. CDR3 length: 14 residues. Germline CDR1 is GTSNPN and CDR2 is SVGIG (reference sequence). V dropped 0 bases and J dropped 4; count of bases not matched to a gene: 2. DNA for the CDR3: TGTGCCTGGAGTGTATGGGACAGGGGGTACGAGCAGTACTTC. Residues: CAWSVWDRGYEQYF.

This clonotype was seen more than once but under ten times. V and J are TRBV7-9 and TRBJ2-7; D possibly corresponds to TRBD2 (5 bases). CDR1 and CDR2 from the germline V gene are SEHNR and FQNEAQ (reference sequence). Trimming cost V 1 base and J 5 bases, with 9 bases left between them. The CDR3 totals 13 residues. CDR3 sequence: CASSLDSVHEQYF. For the CDR3, the DNA is TGTGCCAGCAGCTTAGATAGCGTACACGAGCAGTACTTC.

This chain joins TRBV10-3 and TRBJ2-1, with TRBD2 identical over 7 bases. This CDR3 is built from 13 residues. Germline lookup yields CDR1 ENHRY and CDR2 SYGVKD. Trimming at V came to 3 bases and at J to 6 bases, leaving 2 bases not matched to a gene. The chain's CDR3 is CAISDKRGNEQFF. The CDR3 bases are TGTGCCATCAGTGATAAGCGGGGCAATGAGCAGTTCTTC.

This clonotype was counted many times. V is TRBV5-1 and J is TRBJ2-1, with D uncertain. V was shortened by 4 bases and J by 7 bases, with 9 bases between the two germline ends. This CDR3 contains 12 residues. Germline-derived CDR1 and CDR2 are SGHRS and YFSETQ. CDR3 sequence (DNA): TGCGCCAGCAGCCCGGTCGGGAATGAGCAGTTCTTC. Protein product: CASSPVGNEQFF. The whole variable domain, remainder taken from reference TRBV5-1 and TRBJ2-1, is KAGVTQTPRYLIKTRGQQVTLSCSPISGHRSVSWYQQTPGQGLQFLFEYFSETQRNKGNFPGRFSGRQFSNSRSEMNVSTLELGDSALYLCASSPVGNEQFFGPGTRLTVL.

This clonotype was seen only a few times. The CDR3 nucleotides read TGCGCCAGCAGCTGGCTTACTAGCGGGGGACCCCAAGAGACCCAGTACTTC. Translation gives CASSWLTSGGPQETQYF. This chain joins TRBV5-1 and TRBJ2-5, with TRBD2 matching over 11 bases. Germline trimming cut 3 bases from V and 1 base from J; bases unmatched to any gene: 8. Germline-derived CDR1 and CDR2 are SGHRS and YFSETQ. The CDR3 length is 17 residues.

This clonotype was recorded at least ten times. The gene calls are TRBV12-3 or TRBV12-4 and TRBJ2-1; possible D gene TRBD2, 6 bases. Trimming took off 6 bases at V and 0 bases at J, with 15 bases between the two ends. CDR3 length: 16 amino acids. CDR3 amino acids: CASSPLGGDSYNEQFF. CDR3 nucleotides: TGTGCCAGCAGCCCCTTGGGCGGGGACTCCTACAATGAGCAGTTCTTC.

About this clonotype: With a much larger clone just one base away, this may be a read error. The V and J genes are TRBV27 and TRBJ1-2, with a weak D call TRBD1 (6 bases). The CDR3 runs 14 residues. Germline loops: CDR1 MNHEY, CDR2 SMNVEV (reference sequence). The CDR3 is CASSPQGQNYGYIF. The CDR3 nucleotides are TGTGCCAGCAGTCCCCAAGGACAGAACTATGGCTACATCTTC.

This clonotype was counted ten times or more. The genes are TRBV7-9 and TRBJ2-7, with 11 bases lining up with TRBD1. CDR1 is SEHNR, CDR2 FQNEAQ, per germline (reference sequence). V lost 5 bases to trimming and J lost 3 bases; unmatched junction nucleotides: 6. The CDR3 totals 15 residues. The CDR3 nucleotides read TGTGCCAGCAGCCCCTCCGGGACAGGGGGCTACGAGCAGTACTTC. Translated, it gives CASSPSGTGGYEQYF. Supplemented by reference TRBV7-9 and TRBJ2-7, the full variable domain reads DTGVSQNPRHKITKRGQNVTFRCDPISEHNRLYWYRQTLGQGPEFLTYFQNEAQLEKSRLLSDRFSAERPKGSFSTLEIQRTEQGDSAMYLCASSPSGTGGYEQYFGPGTRLTVT.

The chain carries TRBV7-9 and TRBJ1-1; TRBD1 is a possible D gene (6 bases). V shed 4 bases and J shed 9 bases, with 12 bases lying between them. The CDR3 has 12 amino acids. Germline CDR1 SEHNR, CDR2 FQNEAQ (reference sequence). The CDR3 reads CASSWETGKAFF. For the CDR3, the DNA is TGTGCCAGCAGCTGGGAAACAGGGAAAGCTTTCTTT.

This clonotype was found many times. The rearrangement links TRBV12-3 or TRBV12-4 to TRBJ1-1; D is perhaps TRBD1 (6 bases). CDR3 length: 14 amino acids. V shed 5 bases and J shed 3 bases, with 13 bases lying between them. CDR3: CASSPWGAYTEAFF. Written as DNA, the CDR3 is TGTGCCAGCAGTCCATGGGGGGCGTACACTGAAGCTTTCTTT.

In its sample, this clonotype was seen many times. V and J are TRBV3-1 and TRBJ1-2; unclear D gene. Trimming left V 4 bases short and J 8 bases short, with 20 bases between. Per the germline V gene, CDR1 is LGHDT and CDR2 is YNNKEL (reference sequence). The CDR3 spans 15 residues. The CDR3 region has the DNA TGTGCCAGCAGCCGAGGCAGGCAGAGATACGACGGCTACACCTTC. Its translation: CASSRGRQRYDGYTF. The entire variable domain, with the rest obtained from reference TRBV3-1 and TRBJ1-2, is as follows: DTAVSQTPKYLVTQMGNDKSIKCEQNLGHDTMYWYKQDSKKFLKIMFSYNNKELIINETVPNRFSPKSPDKAHLNLHINSLELGDSAVYFCASSRGRQRYDGYTFGSGTRLTVV.

This clonotype turned up a few times. The rearrangement uses TRBV7-9 and TRBJ1-1; maybe TRBD1 (5 bases). V was pared by 6 bases and J by 7 bases, with 9 bases between. Per germline, CDR1 SEHNR and CDR2 FQNEAQ (reference sequence). The CDR3 has 11 residues. For the CDR3, the DNA is TGTGCCAGCAGTTCACAGGATGAAGCTTTCTTT. Protein sequence: CASSSQDEAFF.

This clonotype was seen at least ten times. The chain combines TRBV30 with TRBJ1-1; TRBD1 might be the D (5 bases). V dropped 5 bases and J dropped 3 bases, with 13 bases sitting between them. The length of the CDR3 is 13 residues. Germline CDR1 GTSNPN, CDR2 SVGIG (reference sequence). The CDR3 reads CAWGGTSDTEAFF. The DNA for the CDR3 is TGTGCCTGGGGGGGGACCTCGGACACTGAAGCTTTCTTT.

J is TRBJ1-2 and V is TRBV28, with a possible D match to TRBD1 (5 bases). The germline V and J ends were trimmed by 4 bases and 3 bases, with 12 bases remaining between them. Germline V gene data show CDR1 as MDHEN and CDR2 as SYDVKM. The CDR3 is 14 amino acids. The CDR3 DNA sequence: TGTGCCAGCAGTTCAGCCGGGACGTACTATGGCTACACCTTC. Protein product: CASSSAGTYYGYTF.